This passage covers 9 T cell receptor beta chains from one sample sequenced in a study of regulatory T cells in long-lasting Graves disease. Through Arm-PCR of CDR3 regions and iRepertoire HTBI primers, TCR beta libraries were built. MiXCR, run by TCRdb on the multiplex PCR reads, gives a single entry per CDR3 protein. This sample has 300,000 to 500,000 distinct CDR3 sequences; around 20% occur once, and the top ten carry around 21%. Time point noted: persistent/refractory GD, antithyroid drugs over 5 years with positive TRAb. PBMC RNA served as the TCR library source. Material: peripheral blood mononuclear cells (PBMCs), obtained when the disease was refractory, from a patient treated with antithyroid drugs. The receptors originated from a female donor with Graves disease.

The rearrangement joins TRBV6-2 or TRBV6-3 to TRBJ1-1; 8 bases agree with TRBD1. Germline V gives CDR1 MNHEY, CDR2 SVGEGT. The CDR3 has 16 amino acids. Germline trimming cut 0 bases from V and 0 bases from J; bases unmatched to any gene: 3. The CDR3 coding sequence is TGTGCCAGCAGTTACTCCCGGACAGGGATGAACACTGAAGCTTTCTTT. Amino acid sequence: CASSYSRTGMNTEAFF.

The table lists this clonotype with many counts. This chain links TRBV3-1 with TRBJ2-5; D call uncertain. Germline V gene sequence: CDR1 LGHDT, CDR2 YNNKEL (reference sequence). CDR3 length: 12 residues. Trimming shortened V by 0 bases and J by 4 bases, and 3 bases separated the two germline ends. CDR3 nucleotides: TGTGCCAGCAGCCAAGATCGAGAGACCCAGTACTTC. Amino acid sequence: CASSQDRETQYF.

This clonotype turned up a few times. The chain carries TRBV29-1 and TRBJ1-2, with D uncertain. Per germline, CDR1 SQVTM and CDR2 ANQGSEA. V shed 8 bases and J shed 8 bases, with 18 bases lying between them. The CDR3 length is 12 residues. CDR3 coding DNA: TGCAGCTCCCGGGCCACGGCGGGGGGCTACACCTTC. Translated: CSSRATAGGYTF.

This clonotype was seen a handful of times. The J gene is TRBJ1-1, the V gene TRBV12-3 or TRBV12-4, with D perhaps matching TRBD1 (5 bases). The length of the CDR3 is 14 residues. Trimming took off 8 bases at V and 3 bases at J, with 16 bases between the two ends. The CDR3 coding sequence is TGTGCCAGCTACAATGGGGGGTTTGACACTGAAGCTTTCTTT. It is translated as CASYNGGFDTEAFF.

This clonotype was counted many times. The chain links TRBV27 to TRBJ1-2; the D gene is possibly TRBD1 (6 bases). CDR3 length: 15 amino acids. The V gene lost 6 bases and the J gene lost 4 bases, with 18 bases spanning the gap. CDR1 and CDR2 (germline): MNHEY, SMNVEV (reference sequence). CDR3 in amino acids: CASRLVGGPPYGYTF. The CDR3 DNA is TGTGCCAGCAGATTAGTCGGGGGCCCACCCTATGGCTACACCTTC.

V is TRBV7-2 and J is TRBJ2-4, with TRBD1 matching 10 bases. CDR1 and CDR2 (germline): SGHTA, FQGNSA. Trimming at V came to 5 bases and at J to 2 bases, leaving 6 bases not matched to a gene. The CDR3 sequence is 16 residues long. The DNA for the CDR3 is TGTGCCAGCAGCCTTAGGACAGGGGGGACCAAAAACATTCAGTACTTC. Protein sequence: CASSLRTGGTKNIQYF.

The chain has TRBV6-2 or TRBV6-3 and TRBJ1-5; D remains ambiguous. The CDR3 length is 13 residues. With 7 bases removed from V and 5 bases from J, the gap between germline ends came to 12 bases. Germline loops: CDR1 MNHEY, CDR2 SVGEGT. In DNA, the CDR3 is TGTGCCAGCACCAACGGAATATATCAGCCCCAGCATTTT. Protein: CASTNGIYQPQHF.

This clonotype has at least ten counts. V usage is TRBV6-1 and J usage is TRBJ1-1, with D possibly being TRBD1 (5 bases). Germline CDR1 MNHNS, CDR2 SASEGT. V shed 6 bases and J shed 4 bases, with 15 bases lying between them. This CDR3 region has 14 residues. CDR3 region: CASRGVGGGTEAFF. For the CDR3, the DNA is TGTGCCAGCAGGGGGGTAGGCGGTGGCACTGAAGCTTTCTTT.

As regards this clonotype: At one end, the junction sequence differs from germline, possibly due to a read error. This rearrangement joins TRBV2 to TRBJ2-2; D call uncertain. CDR3 length: 12 residues. Germline lookup yields CDR1 SNHLY and CDR2 FYNNEI. The CDR3 is CASRGNTGQLFF. The CDR3 DNA sequence: TGTGCCAGCAGAGGAAACACCGGGCAGCTGTTTTTT.